This T cell receptor beta chain was sequenced during a study of cytomegalovirus exposure and HLA in healthy donors. Among the donors, all were healthy bone marrow donors. The CDR3 contains 14 residues. V was trimmed by 4 bases and J by 3 bases, leaving 13 bases between them. Germline CDR1 reads SGHTA; CDR2 reads FQGNSA. For this clone: Its antigen is as yet unknown.

The primer mix had 60 Vbeta and 13 Jbeta primers. Libraries were prepared by immunoSEQ multiplex PCR; TCRdb keeps only in-frame clonotypes and omits some of them. The sample records around 76,000 clones, roughly 70% being singletons. Study-level findings and limits: Later analysis reportedly placed an Asian-associated ancestry cluster below the roughly 700-donor mean in N-insertions. Earlier results showed most TCR beta V segments being productive about 87% or about 30% of the time.

This clonotype originated in a woman aged 45-65 years in good health and CMV-seropositive. What was sequenced was PBMCs. The chain links TRBV7-2 to TRBJ2-7; D might be TRBD2 (5 bases). Here the CDR3 DNA reads TGTGCCAGCAGCTATGAGGGAATTGGCTACGAGCAGTACTTC. Translation gives CASSYEGIGYEQYF. Filled out from reference TRBV7-2 and TRBJ2-7, the complete variable domain reads GAGVSQSPSNKVTEKGKDVELRCDPISGHTALYWYRQSLGQGLEFLIYFQGNSAPDKSGLPSDRFSAERTGGSVSTLTIQRTQQEDSAVYLCASSYEGIGYEQYFGPGTRLTVT.